This TCR beta chain appears in the sequencing data of a study of blood T cell repertoires in COVID-19. Study overall: PBMCs, B-cell-depleted T cells, or T cells were the source of the cDNA or gDNA that made up the material.

Only a few counts were recorded for this clone. The CDR3 has 19 residues. The V gene's germline CDR1 is SGHVS and CDR2 FQNEAQ. Trimming removed 4 bases from V and 0 bases from J, with 24 bases in between. Profiling relied on immunoSEQ multiplex PCR, and the TCRdb table lists in-frame clones only, not all of them. The table records about 100,000 clones, 88% of them present only once. The receptor was isolated from a human donor in a cohort sampled during active COVID-19. The chain has TRBV7-8 and TRBJ1-2; D call uncertain. Sequenced input: peripheral blood. CDR3 coding DNA: TGTGCCAGCAGCTCCCTCCTGGGATGGCCTCGGGAGGCTAACTATGGCTACACCTTC. This gives the protein CASSSLLGWPREANYGYTF.